What follows describes a single T cell receptor (beta chain). Its antigen is not known. Together with a sample-barcoded 5' primer, a J-beta primer mix was included in a second PCR lasting about 6 to 11 cycles. Per-sample output comprised a minimum of 2.5 million paired-end reads containing CDR3. One entry per CDR3 protein results from TCRdb running MiXCR on the 5' RACE reads. The top ten hold about 4% of the sample, which has roughly 1.5 million distinct CDR3 sequences, approximately 42% seen once. This CDR3 has 16 amino acids. V was clipped by 7 bases and J by 2 bases, with 18 bases between them. These data originate in a study of blood T cells in healthy people across ages. General study findings and limits: Diversity estimates from one million T cells were considered underestimates. Percentage of naive T cells showed a strong correlation with TCR beta diversity. The unsorted PBMCs prevented any conclusive comparison of naive versus antigen-experienced cells.

The sample was blood. The V gene is TRBV12-3 or TRBV12-4, the J gene TRBJ2-4, with D possibly TRBD1 on 6 matching bases. This receptor was identified in a woman aged 18-29 years in good health. DNA for the CDR3: TGTGCCAGCACCCTATGGGGGCGCGTGTCCAAAAACATTCAGTACTTC. Translation: CASTLWGRVSKNIQYF.